This TCR beta chain was captured in a study of glioma-infiltrating T cells after dendritic cell vaccination. V lost 2 bases and J 3 bases, leaving 6 bases between the germline ends. CDR1 SGHTS and CDR2 YDEGEE come from the germline V gene. This CDR3 is 14 amino acids long. Study-wide results and limits: Complete blood and tumor specimen sets were limited to few patients. Patients with more pretreatment TILs had longer time to progression and survival.

The table came from immunoSEQ multiplex PCR; TCRdb's copy has only in-frame clones and leaves some out. The data hold roughly 80,000 clones, with more than 75% observed a single time. With regard to this clone: The antigen is unknown.

Time point in this sample: after dendritic cell vaccination, including at tumor progression/relapse. The chain uses TRBV5-8 and TRBJ2-6; D is uncertain. The sequence was collected from a human donor with glioblastoma. The sample consisted of blood, taken after dendritic cell vaccination. Here the CDR3 reads CASSFRYGANVLTF. CDR3 DNA: TGTGCCAGCAGCTTCCGTTATGGGGCCAACGTCCTGACTTTC. The whole variable domain, remainder taken from reference TRBV5-8 and TRBJ2-6, is EAGVTQSPTHLIKTRGQQATLRCSPISGHTSVYWYQQALGLGLQFLLWYDEGEERNRGNFPPRFSGRQFPNYSSELNVNALELEDSALYLCASSFRYGANVLTFGAGSRLTVL.